This T cell receptor (beta chain) was captured by sequencing in a study of shared clonotypes between healthy human individuals. Study context: The study enrolled a couple of women and three men aged 18 to 49.

This was a deep-level run. The material for each subset, its genomic DNA, was split evenly across several immunoSEQ plates. Only in-frame clones appear in the TCRdb table, and some are missing; sequencing was by immunoSEQ multiplex PCR. Of roughly 490,000 clones listed, 75% to 85% are singletons. The CDR3 length is 15 residues. V shed 6 bases, J shed 4 bases, and the junction held 9 bases outside the gene matches. The V gene's germline CDR1 is MNHEY and CDR2 SMNVEV (reference sequence). The sample consisted of PBMCs. The chain combines TRBV27 with TRBJ2-7, with TRBD1 identical over 10 bases. The sequence was collected from a woman aged 40 to 50 in good health. Some clones in this sample may be carry-over from other donors' samples. CDR3 loop: CASSRPGQGLYEQYF. The DNA for the CDR3 is TGTGCCAGCAGCCGACCGGGACAGGGGCTATACGAGCAGTACTTC.